The 2 T cell receptor beta chains presented below share a single source sample, sequenced in a study of T cells in Graves' hyperthyroidism and ophthalmopathy. It was RNA transcripts that yielded the amplified TCR beta CDR3 regions. A set of HTBI primers served as the primers for a first-round RT-PCR of the TCR CDR3. TCRdb itself ran the multiplex PCR reads through MiXCR, one entry per CDR3 protein. The sample shows around 250,000 distinct CDR3 sequences, about a sixth of them seen only once. Sequencing was carried out using blood. Source of these receptors: a woman between 18 and 29 years old with Graves' ophthalmopathy.

This clonotype was picked up many times. The V call is TRBV3-1, the J call TRBJ2-1; the D gene is possibly TRBD1 (5 bases). Per germline, CDR1 LGHDT and CDR2 YNNKEL (reference sequence). This CDR3 has 13 amino acids. V dropped 1 base and J dropped 11 bases, with 12 bases sitting between them. The CDR3 DNA follows: TGTGCCAGCAGCCAAGGCGCCTGGGGCCAGCAGTTCTTC. This sequence encodes CASSQGAWGQQFF.

V is TRBV6-6 and J is TRBJ2-1; weak D call: TRBD2 (6 bases). The germline CDR1 and CDR2 sequences are MNHNY and SVGAGI (reference sequence). This CDR3 is 17 amino acids long. V was shortened by 0 bases and J by 5 bases, with 17 bases between the two germline ends. CDR3 coding DNA: TGTGCCAGCAGTTACTCGTTCGTTCGGGGGTCCCACAATGAGCAGTTCTTC. This translates into CASSYSFVRGSHNEQFF.